This is a list of T cell receptor beta chains from one sample in a study of T cell repertoires in cytomegalovirus infection. The antigens these receptors bind are not known. TCRdb used MiXCR to reprocess the reads, holding one entry per CDR3 protein. Among about 110,000 distinct CDR3 sequences listed, under 45% were seen once. The sequencing used CD8+ T cells from cultured PBMCs, collected from culture after CMV antigen stimulation. The receptors were sampled from a human donor in good health (CMV status not recorded). Some clones in this sample may be carry-over from other donors' samples. Each CDR3 is given with its conserved first and last residue. A D gene is named only where the DNA matches it firmly.

v_call d_call cdr3_aa
TRBV19 . CASSISGDLYTEAFF
TRBV12-3/TRBV12-4 . CASTPTRGKGSYTF
TRBV6-5 TRBD1 CASSPGQGSSGNTIYF
TRBV15 . CATSRDVGETQYF
TRBV11-2 TRBD1 CASSGTGDYNEQFF
TRBV6-2/TRBV6-3 TRBD1 CASSDLQGAGETQYF
TRBV12-3/TRBV12-4 TRBD1 CASSQGAADTQYF
TRBV7-2 . CASSLGWDNEQFF
TRBV7-4 TRBD1 CASSGQGAGGYGYTF
TRBV4-1 . CASSQNFNTGELFF
TRBV6-1 . CASSLGHFYGYTF
TRBV7-6 TRBD1 CASSLAPPGQGAWETQYF
TRBV7-8 . CASSLGFTGGNTEAFF
TRBV7-6 TRBD1 CASSRDSNNSPLHF
TRBV6-2/TRBV6-3 . CASSDPIEQFF
TRBV7-6 . CASSLALAGWTDTQYF
TRBV4-1 . CANSQDPGVEAFF
TRBV7-6 . CASSQNRGTEAFF
TRBV6-5 . CASSYGDGVTYEQYF
TRBV6-2/TRBV6-3 TRBD2 CASSYGGVGELFF
TRBV7-6 . CASSPMGETYEQYF
TRBV12-5 TRBD1 CASGLGTGGHTEAFF